This T cell receptor beta chain is from a study of blood T cell repertoires in COVID-19. This clone has just one count. The CDR3 totals 13 residues. Trimming took 4 bases from V and 5 from J, leaving 9 bases between them. Germline CDR1 MNHEY, CDR2 SVGEGT. The table came from immunoSEQ multiplex PCR; TCRdb's copy has only in-frame clones and leaves some out. Of roughly 51,000 clones listed, 90% are singletons. The receptor was derived from a man between 65 and 80 years old with acute or convalescent COVID-19. The rearrangement uses TRBV6-2 or TRBV6-3 and TRBJ1-5, with D tentatively TRBD1 (5 bases). The sequenced sample consisted of peripheral blood. The CDR3 sequence is CASSSSGYQPQHF. CDR3 bases: TGTGCCAGCAGTTCGTCAGGGTATCAGCCCCAGCATTTT.